Each of the 29 T cell receptor beta chains below was sequenced from the same sample in a study of T-cell memory formation after mild COVID-19. TCRdb called the 5' RACE reads again in MiXCR, with one record for every CDR3 protein. The data contain 300,000 or so distinct CDR3 sequences, roughly 16% of them singletons. Sample: PBMCs or a T cell subset sorted from them (not recorded which). These receptor sequences come from a man between 18 and 35 years old who had mild COVID-19 (a few samples of this study predate the infection). Cell type and time point are not known.

This clonotype has ten or more counts. The V gene is TRBV18, the J gene TRBJ2-1; D is undetermined. Germline CDR1 and CDR2: KGHSH and LQKENI. This CDR3 is 14 amino acids long. Trimming removed 1 base at V and 10 bases at J, with 14 bases between. The CDR3: CASSPQETGAEQFF. The CDR3 DNA follows: TGTGCCAGCTCACCACAGGAGACTGGCGCCGAGCAGTTCTTC. The full variable domain, completed using reference TRBV18 and TRBJ2-1, is NAGVMQNPRHLVRRRGQEARLRCSPMKGHSHVYWYRQLPEEGLKFMVYLQKENIIDESGMPKERFSAEFPKEGPSILRIQQVVRGDSAAYFCASSPQETGAEQFFGPGTRLTVL.

This clonotype was observed a handful of times. The gene calls are TRBV5-1 and TRBJ2-5; 7 bases align to TRBD1. Germline-derived CDR1 and CDR2 are SGHRS and YFSETQ. J lost 4 bases, V lost 4 bases, and 10 bases had no gene match. CDR3 length: 15 amino acids. In DNA, the CDR3 is TGCGCCAGCAGCCTAGCCCCGGGACAGATAGAGACCCAGTACTTC. Its protein is CASSLAPGQIETQYF.

This clonotype was counted many times. The V call is TRBV4-2, the J call TRBJ2-7; no reliable D call. This CDR3 has 14 residues. Germline assignment: CDR1 LGHNA and CDR2 YNFKEQ. The V and J ends lost 0 bases and 1 base respectively, with 7 bases between them. As DNA, the CDR3 is TGTGCCAGCAGCCAAGATCTGGGGTCCTACGAGCAGTACTTC. Amino acids: CASSQDLGSYEQYF.

This clonotype was recorded many times. CDR3 amino acids: CASSPGLAEETQYF. The CDR3 DNA reads as TGCGCCAGCAGCCCGGGACTAGCGGAAGAGACCCAGTACTTC. The chain is built from TRBV4-3 and TRBJ2-5; TRBD2 matches at 11 bases. CDR3 length: 14 residues. Per germline, CDR1 LGHNA and CDR2 YSLEER. Trimming took 4 bases from V and 3 from J; bases not matched to a gene: 1.

This chain uses TRBV4-3 with TRBJ2-5, with 12 bases lining up with TRBD2. The CDR3 extends over 16 amino acids. V shed 3 bases and J 1 base; nucleotides not matched to a gene: 3. Germline V gene sequence: CDR1 LGHNA, CDR2 YSLEER. The CDR3 sequence is CASSQILAGGQETQYF. The DNA of the CDR3 is TGCGCCAGCAGCCAGATACTAGCGGGGGGCCAAGAGACCCAGTACTTC.

This chain links TRBV6-6 with TRBJ2-5, with a weak D call TRBD2 (7 bases). The CDR3 extends over 14 amino acids. The germline V and J ends were trimmed by 7 bases and 4 bases, with 16 bases remaining between them. In germline, CDR1 is MNHNY, CDR2 SVGAGI (reference sequence). CDR3 DNA: TGTGCCAGCATTCAATCGGGGGGCGTAGAGACCCAGTACTTC. Its translation: CASIQSGGVETQYF.

Ten or more counts support this clonotype. The rearrangement links TRBV6-4 to TRBJ2-1; 7 bases are shared with TRBD2. The CDR3 extends over 14 amino acids. CDR1 MRHNA and CDR2 SNTAGT come from the germline V gene. The J segment lost 5 bases and the V segment lost 2 bases, leaving 3 bases of the junction unmatched. CDR3 residues: CASSDGLENNEQFF. The CDR3 nucleotides read TGTGCCAGCAGTGACGGACTAGAAAACAATGAGCAGTTCTTC.

Only a few counts were recorded for this clonotype. The J gene is TRBJ1-3, the V gene TRBV12-3 or TRBV12-4; D not certain. This CDR3 region has 15 residues. The V gene lost 1 base and the J gene lost 0 bases, with 7 bases spanning the gap. CDR3 nucleotide sequence: TGTGCCAGCAGTTTAGGCATACTCTCTGGAAACACCATATATTTT. Protein product: CASSLGILSGNTIYF.

The gene calls are TRBV2 and TRBJ2-3; TRBD2 agrees at 12 bases. Trimming took 6 bases from V and 2 from J; bases not matched to a gene: 3. The CDR3 totals 15 residues. Germline CDR1 and CDR2: SNHLY and FYNNEI. The CDR3 region has the DNA TGTGCCAGCAGCGGACTAGCGGGGACCACAGATACGCAGTATTTT. Amino acids: CASSGLAGTTDTQYF.

This clonotype was seen ten or more times. V and J are TRBV4-1 and TRBJ1-2, with D unresolved. Germline V CDR1 and CDR2: MGHRA, YSYEKL. Trimming removed 2 bases from V and 7 bases from J, with 17 bases in between. The CDR3 consists of 15 residues. CDR3 sequence reads: CASSQFEGVRSGYTF. CDR3 DNA: TGCGCCAGCAGCCAATTCGAGGGCGTTCGTAGTGGCTACACCTTC.

This clonotype was seen a few times. This chain joins TRBV6-5 and TRBJ2-3; TRBD1 matches 7 bases. V shed 1 base and J 6 bases; nucleotides not matched to a gene: 7. The length of the CDR3 is 15 residues. Looked up from germline, CDR1 is MNHEY and CDR2 is SVGAGI. The CDR3 here is CASSYWGTDQDTQYF. DNA of the CDR3: TGTGCCAGCAGTTACTGGGGGACAGACCAGGATACGCAGTATTTT.

The chain joins TRBV4-3 to TRBJ2-5; D gene uncertain. The CDR3 has 14 residues. Trimming cost V 1 base and J 5 bases, with 11 bases left between them. Germline CDR1 reads LGHNA; CDR2 reads YSLEER. The CDR3 nucleotides read TGCGCCAGCAGCCAAGGGCCATTGGGGGAGACCCAGTACTTC. Translation: CASSQGPLGETQYF.

The genes are TRBV7-6 and TRBJ1-4, with TRBD1 as a possible D gene (6 bases). The germline CDR1 and CDR2 sequences are SGHVS and FNYEAQ. The CDR3 totals 15 residues. V was trimmed by 5 bases and J by 8 bases, leaving 18 bases between them. The CDR3 protein is CASSRDRRTSEKLFF. The CDR3 DNA reads TGTGCCAGCAGCCGAGACAGGCGTACGTCCGAAAAACTGTTTTTT.

The chain is built from TRBV20-1 and TRBJ1-6; TRBD1 might be the D (5 bases). CDR1 is DFQATT, CDR2 SNEGSKA, per germline (reference sequence). The length of the CDR3 is 15 residues. V lost 3 bases to trimming and J lost 8 bases, with 17 bases between them. The CDR3: CSARGQAFRDSPLHF. In DNA form, the CDR3 reads TGCAGTGCTAGGGGGCAGGCATTTCGGGATTCACCCCTCCACTTT.

CDR3 residues: CASSGLVVISANSPLHF. The CDR3 DNA is TGTGCCAGCAGTGGCCTGGTGGTGATCTCCGCTAATTCACCCCTCCACTTT. The V gene is TRBV6-1, the J gene TRBJ1-6; no clear D. V was trimmed by 4 bases and J by 6 bases, leaving 19 bases between them. The germline CDR1 and CDR2 sequences are MNHNS and SASEGT. CDR3 length equals 17 residues.

There are a few counts of this clonotype. The chain recombines TRBV4-1 with TRBJ2-5; D is unresolved. CDR3 length: 15 residues. Germline lookup yields CDR1 MGHRA and CDR2 YSYEKL. Trimming cost V 2 bases and J 2 bases, with 12 bases left between them. CDR3: CASSQIDGTQETQYF. The CDR3 DNA reads TGCGCCAGCAGCCAAATCGACGGAACGCAAGAGACCCAGTACTTC.

This sequence joins TRBV7-9 and TRBJ1-5; D not certain. Per germline, CDR1 SEHNR and CDR2 FQNEAQ (reference sequence). This CDR3 region has 12 residues. V lost 5 bases and J lost 5, with 7 bases in between. In DNA, the CDR3 is TGTGCCAGCAGCGGAGTCGATCAGCCCCAGCATTTT. Translated, it gives CASSGVDQPQHF. The full variable domain, in which reference TRBV7-9 and TRBJ1-5 provide the parts outside the CDR3, is DTGVSQNPRHKITKRGQNVTFRCDPISEHNRLYWYRQTLGQGPEFLTYFQNEAQLEKSRLLSDRFSAERPKGSFSTLEIQRTEQGDSAMYLCASSGVDQPQHFGDGTRLSIL.

This clonotype showed up just a few times. The chain has TRBV7-2 and TRBJ2-7, with TRBD2 identical over 8 bases. This CDR3 has 13 residues. Per germline, CDR1 SGHTA and CDR2 FQGNSA. The ends lost 5 bases at V and 4 bases at J; junction bases unmatched: 4. The CDR3: CASSRGGRYEQYV. The CDR3 nucleotides are TGTGCCAGCAGCCGCGGGGGGCGGTACGAGCAGTACGTC.

V is TRBV12-5 and J is TRBJ2-2; TRBD2 matches at 13 bases. Germline V gene data show CDR1 as LGHNT and CDR2 as FRNRAP. The CDR3 is 20 residues long. Trimming at V came to 2 bases and at J to 1 base, leaving 10 bases not matched to a gene. DNA for the CDR3: TGTGCTAGTGGTTTGCCAGGACTAGCGGGGGTCGGAAGGAACACCGGGGAGCTGTTTTTT. It yields the protein CASGLPGLAGVGRNTGELFF.

This clonotype showed up just once. This chain joins TRBV7-7 and TRBJ1-6, with D possibly TRBD1 on 5 matching bases. The CDR3 consists of 13 residues. V dropped 1 base and J dropped 11 bases, with 9 bases sitting between them. Germline assignment: CDR1 SSHAT and CDR2 FNYEAQ (reference sequence). This chain's CDR3 is CASSLVAGPPLHF. CDR3 sequence (DNA): TGTGCCAGCAGCTTAGTGGCAGGGCCACCCCTCCACTTT.

This chain joins TRBV29-1 and TRBJ2-2; 8 nucleotides agree with TRBD1. Germline V gives CDR1 SQVTM, CDR2 ANQGSEA. The ends lost 8 bases at V and 5 bases at J; junction bases unmatched: 10. CDR3 length equals 14 residues. CDR3 in DNA: TGCAGCTCCCTGAATACAGGGGGGACCGGGGAGCTGTTTTTT. Amino acid sequence: CSSLNTGGTGELFF.

The chain has TRBV27 and TRBJ2-5, with TRBD2 matching over 7 bases. Germline lookup yields CDR1 MNHEY and CDR2 SMNVEV (reference sequence). The CDR3 runs 17 residues. With V trimmed by 5 bases and J by 3 bases, 15 bases remained unmatched. CDR3: CASSRPPGGLGKETQYF. CDR3 bases: TGTGCCAGCAGTCGACCACCGGGAGGCCTGGGCAAAGAGACCCAGTACTTC.

This clonotype was seen more than once but under ten times. The chain has TRBV28 and TRBJ2-1; a possible D gene is TRBD2 (6 bases). V dropped 6 bases and J dropped 4 bases, with 16 bases sitting between them. Germline CDR1 MDHEN, CDR2 SYDVKM. The CDR3 length is 15 residues. This CDR3 is CASSRRGAGYNEQFF. In DNA form, the CDR3 reads TGTGCCAGCAGCCGCCGCGGGGCGGGGTACAATGAGCAGTTCTTC.

This clonotype occurred a few times. V is TRBV29-1 and J is TRBJ2-5; TRBD2 agrees at 11 bases. The CDR3 loop spans 12 amino acids. The germline V gene encodes CDR1 SQVTM and CDR2 ANQGSEA. V lost 4 bases to trimming and J lost 6 bases; unmatched junction nucleotides: 1. The CDR3 nucleotides are TGCAGCGTTGGACTAGCGGGGCAGACCCAGTACTTC. Translating it yields CSVGLAGQTQYF.

This clonotype was detected a few times. This chain joins TRBV10-3 and TRBJ1-2; 7 bases line up with TRBD1. Germline CDR1 and CDR2: ENHRY and SYGVKD. J gave up 6 bases and V 3 bases, and 7 bases lay outside the gene matches. The CDR3 has 14 amino acids. This CDR3 is CAISEGGGINGYTF. The DNA of the CDR3 is TGTGCCATCAGTGAAGGGGGCGGTATTAATGGCTACACCTTC.

This clonotype was counted once. The chain combines TRBV7-2 with TRBJ1-2; D unresolved. The CDR3 extends over 14 amino acids. V dropped 4 bases and J dropped 2 bases, with 11 bases sitting between them. CDR1 and CDR2 (germline): SGHTA, FQGNSA. CDR3 sequence: CASSSSRRNYGYTF. CDR3 nucleotides: TGTGCCAGCAGCTCGAGCCGGAGAAACTATGGCTACACCTTC.

This clonotype came up a few times. The DNA of the CDR3 is TGTGCCTGGAGCCTTCTGGACAGGGAAGACTCACCCCTCCACTTT. Translated, it gives CAWSLLDREDSPLHF. V usage is TRBV30 and J usage is TRBJ1-6, with 8 bases fitting TRBD1. CDR3 length equals 15 residues. Per the germline V gene, CDR1 is GTSNPN and CDR2 is SVGIG (reference sequence). With V trimmed by 3 bases and J by 10 bases, 11 bases remained unmatched.

This clonotype is medium-sized. The chain has TRBV2 and TRBJ2-2; TRBD1 aligns across 9 bases. Trimming cost V 6 bases and J 7 bases; bases outside gene matches: 3. The CDR3 is 13 residues long. Germline V gene data show CDR1 as SNHLY and CDR2 as FYNNEI. As DNA, the CDR3 is TGTGCCAGCAGGGGACAGGGAGGCGGGGAGCTGTTTTTT. Translated, it gives CASRGQGGGELFF.

The chain is built from TRBV19 and TRBJ2-1; no clear D. The germline gives CDR1 LNHDA, CDR2 SQIVND (reference sequence). The CDR3 is 14 residues long. Trimming left V 3 bases short and J 3 bases short, with 9 bases between. The CDR3 sequence: CASSILGGYNEQFF. CDR3 DNA: TGTGCCAGTAGTATTTTGGGCGGCTACAATGAGCAGTTCTTC.